Listed here are 9 T cell receptor beta chains from one sample, sequenced in a study of T cells in Graves' hyperthyroidism and ophthalmopathy. Using RNA transcripts as the source, TCR beta CDR3 regions were amplified. HTBI primers drove first-round RT-PCR of the TCR CDR3. TCRdb reprocessed the multiplex PCR reads via MiXCR and lists one record per CDR3 protein. Of around 560,000 distinct CDR3 sequences in the sample, roughly 17% were seen once. The sequenced sample was blood. The receptor source for this set is a woman aged 18 to 35 with Graves' hyperthyroidism.

This clonotype has only a few counts. The chain has TRBV9 and TRBJ2-3, with TRBD2 as a possible D gene (6 bases). V lost 4 bases and J 3 bases, leaving 18 bases between the germline ends. Germline CDR1 reads SGDLS; CDR2 reads YYNGEE. The CDR3 is 16 amino acids. CDR3 in amino acids: CASSKGTGVGTDTQYF. DNA for the CDR3: TGTGCCAGCAGCAAGGGAACGGGAGTGGGTACAGATACGCAGTATTTT. Combining the CDR3 with reference TRBV9 and TRBJ2-3 gives the whole variable domain DSGVTQTPKHLITATGQRVTLRCSPRSGDLSVYWYQQSLDQGLQFLIQYYNGEERAKGNILERFSAQQFPDLHSELNLSSLELGDSALYFCASSKGTGVGTDTQYFGPGTRLTVL.

The chain employs TRBV6-5 and TRBJ2-2, with D tentatively TRBD2 (6 bases). Germline CDR1 and CDR2: MNHEY and SVGAGI. The V gene lost 5 bases and the J gene lost 2 bases, with 9 bases spanning the gap. The CDR3 has 14 residues. The CDR3 is CASSTLANTGELFF. The DNA of the CDR3 is TGTGCCAGCAGTACACTAGCTAACACCGGGGAGCTGTTTTTT.

This clonotype has only a few counts. The chain links TRBV29-1 to TRBJ1-5; D uncertain. The V and J ends lost 2 bases and 0 bases respectively, with 8 bases between them. The CDR3 consists of 14 residues. Germline-derived CDR1 and CDR2 are SQVTM and ANQGSEA. CDR3 sequence (DNA): TGCAGCGTTGAACGAGGAGTTAGCAATCAGCCCCAGCATTTT. Its translation is CSVERGVSNQPQHF.

There are many counts of this clonotype. The chain has TRBV7-9 and TRBJ2-5, with D possibly TRBD2 on 7 matching bases. CDR3 length: 14 amino acids. V lost 5 bases and J 3 bases, leaving 13 bases between the germline ends. Germline loops: CDR1 SEHNR, CDR2 FQNEAQ (reference sequence). CDR3 sequence (DNA): TGTGCCAGCAGCCAGGGGCTAGCGGAAGAGACCCAGTACTTC. Translating gives CASSQGLAEETQYF.

This clonotype was seen a few times. This sequence joins TRBV27 and TRBJ2-7; the match to TRBD2 covers 9 bases. V was clipped by 1 base and J by 2 bases; unmatched bases: 3. This CDR3 region has 15 residues. Germline V gene lookup returns CDR1 MNHEY and CDR2 SMNVEV (reference sequence). The CDR3 bases are TGTGCCAGCAGTTTATTTAGCGGGAGTACCTACGAGCAGTACTTC. Amino acid sequence: CASSLFSGSTYEQYF.

The chain employs TRBV9 and TRBJ2-5; 10 bases map to TRBD2. The germline V gene has CDR1 SGDLS and CDR2 YYNGEE. Trimming took 3 bases from V and 1 from J; bases not matched to a gene: 6. This CDR3 region has 16 residues. Here the CDR3 DNA reads TGTGCCAGCAGCGGCCGACTAGCGGGCCCCCAAGAGACCCAGTACTTC. Protein product: CASSGRLAGPQETQYF.

In this sample, this clonotype turned up many times. The chain recombines TRBV7-6 with TRBJ2-7; D not resolved. CDR1 SGHVS and CDR2 FNYEAQ come from the germline V gene. V lost 2 bases, J lost 0 bases, and 14 bases lay in between. The CDR3 runs to 16 residues. CDR3 protein: CASSLYSQPSSYEQYF. In nucleotides, the CDR3 is TGTGCCAGCAGCTTATACTCCCAACCGAGCTCCTACGAGCAGTACTTC.

This clonotype was counted only a few times. The germline gene is not matched at one end of the junction; a read error may be the cause. The chain carries TRBV6-1 and TRBJ2-3; D remains unclear. Germline V gene data show CDR1 as MNHNS and CDR2 as SASEGT. The CDR3 runs 15 residues. In DNA form, the CDR3 reads TGTGCCAGCAGTGAATGGTCCGCCGCCACAGATGCGCAGTATTTT. Translation gives CASSEWSAATDAQYF.

This clonotype has more than one count but fewer than ten. CDR3 nucleotide sequence: TGTGCCAGCAGCTGGGGTTCAGACGGTAACTATGGCTACACCTTC. This encodes CASSWGSDGNYGYTF. The chain is built from TRBV5-6 and TRBJ1-2; D is ambiguous. Trimming shortened V by 3 bases and J by 1 base, and 13 bases separated the two germline ends. From germline, CDR1 is SGHDT and CDR2 YYEEEE. There are 15 residues in the CDR3.